These 15 T cell receptor beta chains came from one sample sequenced in a study of cytotoxic CD8 clonotypes in ibrutinib-treated CLL. The table came from immunoSEQ multiplex PCR; TCRdb's copy has only in-frame clones and leaves some out. This sample has 250,000 to 350,000 clones, with roughly four fifths found just once. This material consisted of PBMCs, taken at disease progression, from a patient treated with ibrutinib. Receptors originate from a human donor with chronic lymphocytic leukemia.

Comments on this clone: The junction departs from the called germline gene at one end, perhaps through a read error. The CDR3 sequence: CAISPFRTDTQYF. The DNA of the CDR3 is TGTGCGATCAGCCCGTTCAGGACAGATACGCAGTATTTT. The chain uses TRBV10-3 and TRBJ2-3; the D is unclear. Germline lookup yields CDR1 ENHRY and CDR2 SYGVKD. This CDR3 is built from 13 residues.

The rearrangement uses TRBV7-6 and TRBJ2-3; 9 bases are shared with TRBD2. The CDR3 length is 18 residues. CDR1 and CDR2 (germline): SGHVS, FNYEAQ. The trim removed 4 bases at V and 2 bases at J, leaving 13 bases unmatched. In nucleotides, the CDR3 is TGTGCCAGCAGCTATGGGGGGTCTAGCGGGGTGGTCACAGATACGCAGTATTTT. Protein sequence: CASSYGGSSGVVTDTQYF.

The chain combines TRBV12-2 with TRBJ1-6; TRBD1, the table's D call, lacks a check against the DNA. TRBV12-2 is given as a pseudogene. This CDR3 region has 16 residues. CDR3 bases: TGTGCAAGTCGCTTAGAAGGGGGTTTGTATAATTCACCCCTCCACTTT. Protein product: CASRLEGGLYNSPLHF.

The CDR3 protein is CASSPTGNNEQYF. The CDR3 region has the DNA TGTGCCAGCAGCCCAACAGGGAATAACGAGCAGTACTTC. J is TRBJ2-7 and V is TRBV11-2; a possible D gene is TRBD1 (6 bases). V was pared by 5 bases and J by 5 bases, with 13 bases between. CDR1 SGHAT and CDR2 FQNNGV come from the germline V gene. The CDR3 is 13 amino acids. The full variable domain, its missing parts supplied by reference TRBV11-2 and TRBJ2-7, is EAGVAQSPRYKIIEKRQSVAFWCNPISGHATLYWYQQILGQGPKLLIQFQNNGVVDDSQLPKDRFSAERLKGVDSTLKIQPAKLEDSAVYLCASSPTGNNEQYFGPGTRLTVT.

The rearrangement links TRBV2 to TRBJ1-1, with a tentative D call TRBD1 (6 bases). Trimming took off 6 bases at V and 0 bases at J, with 8 bases between the two ends. Looked up from germline, CDR1 is SNHLY and CDR2 is FYNNEI. This CDR3 region has 13 residues. In nucleotides, the CDR3 is TGTGCCAGCAGCAGGGGAATGAACACTGAAGCTTTCTTT. Its protein product is CASSRGMNTEAFF.

This sequence joins TRBV10-1 and TRBJ2-2; TRBD1 matches 8 bases. The V segment lost 5 bases and the J segment 6 bases; nucleotides outside the gene matches: 8. CDR1 and CDR2 (germline): WNHNN, SYGVQD (reference sequence). The CDR3 length is 15 residues. The CDR3 spells CASSFGQGRSGELFF. In DNA, the CDR3 is TGCGCCAGCAGTTTCGGACAGGGAAGGTCCGGGGAGCTGTTTTTT.

The chain carries TRBV27 and TRBJ2-3; D remains unclear. The length of the CDR3 is 13 residues. The germline V and J ends were trimmed by 6 bases and 5 bases, with 12 bases remaining between them. Germline V gene sequence: CDR1 MNHEY, CDR2 SMNVEV (reference sequence). The CDR3 DNA reads as TGTGCCAGCAGAGCCGTCGGTGGAGATACGCAGTATTTT. It translates to CASRAVGGDTQYF.

The CDR3 DNA follows: TGTGCCAGCACGACTAGCGGACTCACAGATACGCAGTATTTT. The encoded protein is CASTTSGLTDTQYF. V usage is TRBV9 and J usage is TRBJ2-3, with 9 nucleotides matching TRBD2. V was pared by 6 bases and J by 2 bases, with 4 bases of the junction left unmatched. This CDR3 is built from 14 residues. Germline CDR1 is SGDLS and CDR2 is YYNGEE.

This clone came up a few times. The chain recombines TRBV27 with TRBJ2-2; TRBD1 is a possible D gene (5 bases). The germline V gene has CDR1 MNHEY and CDR2 SMNVEV (reference sequence). This CDR3 has 15 amino acids. V was clipped by 3 bases and J by 7 bases, with 15 bases between them. The CDR3 region has the DNA TGTGCCAGCAGTTTTTTGGGGCAGTCGGGCGGGGAGCTGTTTTTT. Amino acids: CASSFLGQSGGELFF.

The chain recombines TRBV5-6 with TRBJ2-5; weak D call: TRBD2 (6 bases). Per germline, CDR1 SGHDT and CDR2 YYEEEE. V was cut by 4 bases and J by 6 bases, with 7 bases left in between. This CDR3 is built from 11 residues. This CDR3 is CASSRGKTQYF. In DNA, the CDR3 is TGTGCCAGCAGCCGCGGGAAGACCCAGTACTTC.

The chain joins TRBV7-3 to TRBJ2-5; no firm D call. This CDR3 has 18 residues. The germline V and J ends were trimmed by 0 bases and 4 bases, with 21 bases remaining between them. Germline V gene lookup returns CDR1 SGHTA and CDR2 FQGTGA. CDR3 DNA sequence: TGTGCCAGCAGCTTAACGGCGGCAGGCGCATCGCCCCCAGAGACCCAGTACTTC. Translated: CASSLTAAGASPPETQYF.

This sequence joins TRBV29-1 and TRBJ1-3; D is possibly TRBD1 (5 bases). The CDR3 has 14 residues. Germline V gene lookup returns CDR1 SQVTM and CDR2 ANQGSEA. Trimming removed 5 bases at V and 2 bases at J, with 13 bases between. CDR3 DNA sequence: TGCAGCGTTCCCATCGGGGGTGCTGGAAACACCATATATTTT. Protein sequence: CSVPIGGAGNTIYF.

This sequence joins TRBV27 and TRBJ1-5; TRBD1 might be the D (6 bases). CDR1 and CDR2 from the germline V gene are MNHEY and SMNVEV (reference sequence). V dropped 4 bases and J dropped 3 bases, with 10 bases sitting between them. This CDR3 is 14 amino acids long. The CDR3 sequence: CASSSRGYNQPQHF. CDR3 coding DNA: TGTGCCAGCAGTTCCAGGGGATACAATCAGCCCCAGCATTTT.

The chain uses TRBV11-2 and TRBJ2-5; the D gene is possibly TRBD2 (5 bases). The CDR3 covers 17 residues. Germline V lookup: CDR1 SGHAT, CDR2 FQNNGV. V lost 2 bases and J lost 0, with 16 bases in between. The CDR3 loop is CASSLLGWESYQETQYF. Written as DNA, the CDR3 is TGTGCCAGCAGCTTATTGGGATGGGAGTCCTACCAAGAGACCCAGTACTTC. The variable domain in full, with the rest retrieved from reference TRBV11-2 and TRBJ2-5, is EAGVAQSPRYKIIEKRQSVAFWCNPISGHATLYWYQQILGQGPKLLIQFQNNGVVDDSQLPKDRFSAERLKGVDSTLKIQPAKLEDSAVYLCASSLLGWESYQETQYFGPGTRLLVL.

This sequence joins TRBV5-4 and TRBJ2-7; D is uncertain. In germline, CDR1 is SGHNT, CDR2 YYREEE (reference sequence). CDR3 length: 14 residues. V gave up 2 bases and J gave up 2 bases, with 11 bases separating them. The CDR3 DNA sequence: TGTGCCAGCAGCTTCAAAGTTCCCCCCTACGAGCAGTACTTC. It codes for CASSFKVPPYEQYF.